The T cell receptor (beta chain) under discussion was sequenced for a study of cytomegalovirus exposure and HLA in healthy donors. This clone was seen a handful of times. Germline V gives CDR1 PRHDT, CDR2 FYEKMQ (reference sequence). V was pared by 4 bases and J by 2 bases, with 10 bases of the junction left unmatched. The CDR3 has 16 residues. 13 Jbeta primers and 60 Vbeta primers were used for the PCR. Sequencing used immunoSEQ multiplex PCR; TCRdb keeps in-frame clones, though not all of them. The sample yields 35,000 to 50,000 clones, roughly 63% seen once. The clonotype comes from a man aged 55 to 70 in good health and CMV-seropositive. Input material: PBMCs. The chain links TRBV13 to TRBJ1-1; TRBD1 agrees at 7 bases. CDR3 coding DNA: TGTGCCAGCAGCTCCCCGCTCAGGGGGGTAAACACTGAAGCTTTCTTT. Residues: CASSSPLRGVNTEAFF.